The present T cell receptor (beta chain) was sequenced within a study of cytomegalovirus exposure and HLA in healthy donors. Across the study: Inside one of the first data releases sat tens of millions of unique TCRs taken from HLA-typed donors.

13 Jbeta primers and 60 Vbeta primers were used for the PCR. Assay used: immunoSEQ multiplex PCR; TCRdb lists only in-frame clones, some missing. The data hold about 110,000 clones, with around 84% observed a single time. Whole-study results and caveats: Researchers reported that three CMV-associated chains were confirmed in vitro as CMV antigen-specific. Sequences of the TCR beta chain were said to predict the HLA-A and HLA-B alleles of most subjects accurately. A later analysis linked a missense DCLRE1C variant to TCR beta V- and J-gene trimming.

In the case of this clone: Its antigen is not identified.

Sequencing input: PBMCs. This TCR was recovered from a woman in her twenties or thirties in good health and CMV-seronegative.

DNA of the CDR3: TGCGCCAGCAGCTCAGAGCGGGGCTACGAGCAGTACTTC. Encoded protein: CASSSERGYEQYF. The chain uses TRBV4-3 and TRBJ2-7; 7 nucleotides match TRBD2. The J segment lost 3 bases and the V segment lost 5 bases, leaving 4 bases of the junction unmatched. CDR3 length: 13 residues. Germline CDR1 LGHNA, CDR2 YSLEER.